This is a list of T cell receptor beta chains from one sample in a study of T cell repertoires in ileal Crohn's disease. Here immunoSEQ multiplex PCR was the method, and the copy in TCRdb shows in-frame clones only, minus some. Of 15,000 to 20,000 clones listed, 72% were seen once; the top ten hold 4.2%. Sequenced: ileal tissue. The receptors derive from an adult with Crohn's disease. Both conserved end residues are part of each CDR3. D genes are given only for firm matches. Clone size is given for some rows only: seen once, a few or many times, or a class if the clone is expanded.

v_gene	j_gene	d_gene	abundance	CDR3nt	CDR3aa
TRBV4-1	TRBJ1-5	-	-	TGCGCCAGCAGCCAGCAGGGAGGACAGCCCCAGCATTTT	CASSQQGGQPQHF
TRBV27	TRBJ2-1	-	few	TGTGCCAGCAGCCTGGGGCCGATCCTAATAGATGAGCAGTTCTTC	CASSLGPILIDEQFF
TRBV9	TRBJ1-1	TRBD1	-	TGTGCCAGCAGAGAGGGGGCCTTGGCGAACACTGAAGCTTTCTTT	CASREGALANTEAFF
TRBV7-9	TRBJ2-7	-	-	TGTGCCAGCAGCGGCACAGGGTTTGGTGAGCGCGAGCAGTACTTC	CASSGTGFGEREQYF
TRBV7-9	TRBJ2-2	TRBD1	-	TGTGCCAGCCAATGGGACAGGCGGAACACCGGGGAGCTGTTTTTT	CASQWDRRNTGELFF
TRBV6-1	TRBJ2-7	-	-	TGTGCCAGCAGTGAAGCGGGGGGACGATCCTACGAGCAGTACTTC	CASSEAGGRSYEQYF
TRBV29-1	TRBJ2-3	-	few	TGCAGCGTTGAAGCGGGGGGCACAGATACGCAGTATTTT	CSVEAGGTDTQYF
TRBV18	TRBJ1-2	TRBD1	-	TGTGCCAGCTCACCAGTAGCAGGGGGAATGAACGGCTACACCTTC	CASSPVAGGMNGYTF
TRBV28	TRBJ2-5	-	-	TGTGCCAGCAGTTTACCGTATGAGACCCAGTACTTC	CASSLPYETQYF
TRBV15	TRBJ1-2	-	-	TGTGCCACCAGCAGAGATCGGGGGAGGTCGGTCGGCTACACCTTC	CATSRDRGRSVGYTF
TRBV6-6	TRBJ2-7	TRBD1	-	TGTGCCAGCAGTTATGGGACAGGCGAGCAGTACTTC	CASSYGTGEQYF
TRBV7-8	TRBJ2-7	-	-	TGTGCCAGCAGCCCTAGTCTCTACGAGCAGTACTTC	CASSPSLYEQYF
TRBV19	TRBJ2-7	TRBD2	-	TGTGCCAGTCGGTCTATAGCGGGGGACTCCTACGAGCAGTACTTC	CASRSIAGDSYEQYF
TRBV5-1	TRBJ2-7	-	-	TGCGCCAGCAGCTTTCCCCGGGGGCGGGGGAGGTACGAGCAGTACTTC	CASSFPRGRGRYEQYF
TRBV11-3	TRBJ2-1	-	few	TGTGCCAGCAGCTCGGGAGTCTGGGGTGAGCAGTTCTTC	CASSSGVWGEQFF
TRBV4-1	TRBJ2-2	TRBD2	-	TGCGCCAGCAGCCAAGATAGGGGACTAGCGGGAGGTAGTCAAACCGGGGAGCTGTTTTTT	CASSQDRGLAGGSQTGELFF
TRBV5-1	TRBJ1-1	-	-	TGCGCCAGCAGCTTGGAAGCGGGGGGACTGGGAGCTTTCTTT	CASSLEAGGLGAFF
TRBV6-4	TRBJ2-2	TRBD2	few	TGTGCCAGCAGAGGGCGGGAGGCGACCGGGGAGCTGTTTTTT	CASRGREATGELFF
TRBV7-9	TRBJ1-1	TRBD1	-	TGTGCCAGCAGCTTAACAGGGGGGTTGAACACTGAAGCTTTCTTT	CASSLTGGLNTEAFF
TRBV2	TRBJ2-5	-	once	TGTGCCAGCAGTGACCGGGGTTTAGGCCAAGAGACCCAGTACTTC	CASSDRGLGQETQYF
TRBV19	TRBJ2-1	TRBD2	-	TGTGCCAGTAGTCAGAGGGAGGGCCTGTTATCTGAGCAGTTCTTC	CASSQREGLLSEQFF
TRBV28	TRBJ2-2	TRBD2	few	TGTGCCAGCAGTGAGCGGGAGTTGGGCGGGGAGCTGTTTTTT	CASSERELGGELFF
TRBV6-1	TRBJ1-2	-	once	TGTGCCAGCAGGACCGCGGTCGGAGCATATGGCTACACCTTC	CASRTAVGAYGYTF
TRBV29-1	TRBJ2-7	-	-	TGCAGCGTTGAGGTGGGAGATGCGTACGAGCAGTACTTC	CSVEVGDAYEQYF
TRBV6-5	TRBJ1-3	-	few	TGTGCCAGCAGCTCTTGGGGTGAGGGCACCATATATTTT	CASSSWGEGTIYF
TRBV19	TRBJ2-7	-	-	TGTGCCAGTAGTTCCCAGGGAGGACGGGACGAGCAGTACTTC	CASSSQGGRDEQYF
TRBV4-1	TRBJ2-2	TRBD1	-	TGCGCCAGCAGCCGAGCGACAGGGAGTACCGGGGAGCTGTTTTTT	CASSRATGSTGELFF
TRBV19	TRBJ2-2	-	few	TGTGCCAGTAGGGCGACAGCAGCGAACACCGGGGAGCTGTTTTTT	CASRATAANTGELFF
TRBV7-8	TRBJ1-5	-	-	TGTGCCAGCAGCTTAGTCGGGACAAGCTTTGTTAGCAATCAGCCCCAGCATTTT	CASSLVGTSFVSNQPQHF
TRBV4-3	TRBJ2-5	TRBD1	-	TGCGCCAGCAGCCAAGTTGGGACAGGTTTGGAGACCCAGTACTTC	CASSQVGTGLETQYF
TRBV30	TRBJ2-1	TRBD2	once	TGTGCCTGGAGTCCCACCCCACTAGCGGGAGGCATCAATGAGCAGTTCTTC	CAWSPTPLAGGINEQFF
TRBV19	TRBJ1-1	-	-	TGTGCCAGTAGTATCCCAGACAGGTTGAACACTGAAGCTTTCTTT	CASSIPDRLNTEAFF
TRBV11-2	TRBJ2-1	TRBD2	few	TGTGCCAGCAGCTTAGTCGGTAGCGGGATCGATGAGCAGTTCTTC	CASSLVGSGIDEQFF
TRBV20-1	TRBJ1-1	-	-	TGCAGTGCTCAGCGGGGGGGTGAAGCTTTCTTT	CSAQRGGEAFF
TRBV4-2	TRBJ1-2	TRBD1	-	TGTGCCAGCAGCCAAGATTTGGGACAGGGGGGGAGTCATGGCTACACCTTC	CASSQDLGQGGSHGYTF
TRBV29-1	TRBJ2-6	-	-	TGCAGCGTTGGGGGGGATACTGGGGCCAACGTCCTGACTTTC	CSVGGDTGANVLTF
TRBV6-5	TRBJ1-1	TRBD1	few	TGTGCCAGCAGTTATTTCGGGACAGGACTCACTGAAGCTTTCTTT	CASSYFGTGLTEAFF
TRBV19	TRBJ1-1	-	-	TGTGCCAGTACCTCACAGGGTGCCACTGAAGCTTTCTTT	CASTSQGATEAFF
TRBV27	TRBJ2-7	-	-	TGTGCCAGCAGTTTTACCCTATCAACCTCCTACGAGCAGTACTTC	CASSFTLSTSYEQYF
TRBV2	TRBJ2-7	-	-	TGTGCCAGCAGTGCAGTCTACGAGCAGTACTTC	CASSAVYEQYF
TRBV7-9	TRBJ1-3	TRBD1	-	TGTGCCAGCAGCTTATCCTGGACAGGGGGAAACACCATATATTTT	CASSLSWTGGNTIYF
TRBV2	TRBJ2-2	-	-	TGTGCCAGCAGTCAGGACTCCGCGATGGGGGAGCTGTTTTTT	CASSQDSAMGELFF
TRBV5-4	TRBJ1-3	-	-	TGTGCCAGCAGCTTGGGCAGTCCTGGAAACACCATATATTTT	CASSLGSPGNTIYF
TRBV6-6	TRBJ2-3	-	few	TGTGCCAGCAGTGAGAGGGATACGCAGTATTTT	CASSERDTQYF
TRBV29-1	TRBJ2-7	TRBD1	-	TGCAGCGCCGCATGGGACAGATCCTACGAGCAGTACTTC	CSAAWDRSYEQYF
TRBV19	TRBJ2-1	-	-	TGTGCCAGTAGTATAGAGGCTAGCTCGAGGCACAATGAGCAGTTCTTC	CASSIEASSRHNEQFF